Below, 15 T cell receptor beta chains from the same sample are listed, as sequenced in a study of blood T cell repertoires in COVID-19. Measured with immunoSEQ multiplex PCR; TCRdb has only the in-frame clones, and not every one. The sample has 95,000 to 130,000 clones, approximately 87% seen once. Sequenced input: peripheral blood. The receptors come from a man aged 30-40 years with acute or convalescent COVID-19.

Only a few counts were recorded for this clone. This chain links TRBV4-2 with TRBJ1-2; D uncertain. The germline V gene has CDR1 LGHNA and CDR2 YNFKEQ. V lost 0 bases, J lost 2 bases, and 4 bases lay in between. This CDR3 is 13 amino acids long. The CDR3 region has the DNA TGTGCCAGCAGCCAAGACTTAAACTATGGCTACACCTTC. As protein: CASSQDLNYGYTF.

The chain couples TRBV27 to TRBJ2-7; 7 bases map to TRBD1. Germline lookup yields CDR1 MNHEY and CDR2 SMNVEV (reference sequence). Trimming cost V 3 bases and J 1 base; bases outside gene matches: 3. This CDR3 comprises 14 residues. CDR3 in DNA: TGTGCCAGCAGTTTGACAGGGTCGTCCTACGAGCAGTACTTC. Encoded protein: CASSLTGSSYEQYF.

The chain couples TRBV27 to TRBJ1-5, with a possible D match to TRBD1 (5 bases). Per the germline V gene, CDR1 is MNHEY and CDR2 is SMNVEV (reference sequence). This CDR3 has 16 amino acids. V lost 1 base and J lost 3, with 13 bases in between. The CDR3 nucleotides read TGTGCCAGCAGTTTATATGGGGGGAGCATCAATCAGCCCCAGCATTTT. Translated: CASSLYGGSINQPQHF.

V is TRBV2 and J is TRBJ2-3; 13 nucleotides align to TRBD2. Germline CDR1 and CDR2: SNHLY and FYNNEI. This CDR3 region has 15 residues. V lost 6 bases, J lost 3 bases, and 3 bases stayed unmatched. CDR3 region: CASSPGLAGTDTQYF. In DNA form, the CDR3 reads TGTGCCAGCAGCCCGGGACTAGCGGGAACAGATACGCAGTATTTT.

CDR3 bases: TGTGCCAGCAGCTTAGGACAGGGGGTCTCCTACGAGCAGTACTTC. It translates to CASSLGQGVSYEQYF. The V and J genes are TRBV7-8 and TRBJ2-7; TRBD1 agrees at 9 bases. V lost 1 base to trimming and J lost 0 bases; unmatched junction nucleotides: 1. The CDR3 runs 15 residues. The germline CDR1 and CDR2 sequences are SGHVS and FQNEAQ.

The J gene is TRBJ2-3, the V gene TRBV5-6; 10 positions match TRBD2. The CDR3 has 15 amino acids. CDR1 and CDR2 (germline): SGHDT, YYEEEE. V lost 4 bases to trimming and J lost 10 bases; unmatched junction nucleotides: 12. The CDR3 is CASSPGGWLAGAQYF. The CDR3 nucleotides are TGTGCCAGCAGCCCCGGGGGGTGGCTAGCGGGAGCGCAGTATTTT.

This clone was counted a few times. This chain joins TRBV7-2 and TRBJ1-6; 8 nucleotides line up with TRBD1. CDR3 size: 13 residues. Germline trimming cut 2 bases from V and 9 bases from J; bases unmatched to any gene: 0. CDR1 SGHTA and CDR2 FQGNSA come from the germline V gene. CDR3 amino acids: CASSLQGASPLHF. The DNA of the CDR3 is TGTGCCAGCAGCTTACAGGGGGCTTCACCCCTCCACTTT.

The chain combines TRBV30 with TRBJ2-3, with 8 bases that match TRBD2. Germline assignment: CDR1 GTSNPN and CDR2 SVGIG (reference sequence). The CDR3 extends over 13 amino acids. The J segment lost 4 bases and the V segment lost 2 bases, leaving 2 bases of the junction unmatched. Here the CDR3 reads CAWSSGGPDTQYF. CDR3 DNA: TGTGCCTGGAGTAGCGGGGGTCCAGATACGCAGTATTTT.

The V gene is TRBV7-9, the J gene TRBJ2-7; TRBD1 matches at 7 bases. Germline CDR1 SEHNR, CDR2 FQNEAQ (reference sequence). V lost 6 bases to trimming and J lost 6 bases; unmatched junction nucleotides: 5. The CDR3 covers 12 residues. This CDR3 reads CASSRQGFEQYF. The CDR3 region has the DNA TGTGCCAGCAGTCGACAGGGCTTCGAGCAGTACTTC.

This clone was detected many times. The CDR3 loop is CASSPFTSGGHYEQYF. The CDR3 DNA follows: TGTGCCAGCAGCCCGTTCACTAGCGGGGGCCACTACGAGCAGTACTTC. V gene TRBV14 combines with J gene TRBJ2-7, with 11 bases lining up with TRBD2. The CDR3 is 16 amino acids. The junction had 8 bases not matched to a gene; V was cut back by 4 bases and J by 3 bases. CDR1 and CDR2 from the germline V gene are SGHDN and FVKESK. Full variable domain (outside the CDR3, taken from reference TRBV14 and TRBJ2-7): EAGVTQFPSHSVIEKGQTVTLRCDPISGHDNLYWYRRVMGKEIKFLLHFVKESKQDESGMPNNRFLAERTGGTYSTLKVQPAELEDSGVYFCASSPFTSGGHYEQYFGPGTRLTVT.

The DNA for the CDR3 is TGTGCCTGGAGTGTAGTGAGCGGGGTCCGGGTATACAATGAGCAGTTCTTC. Its protein is CAWSVVSGVRVYNEQFF. The chain employs TRBV30 and TRBJ2-1; 7 positions match TRBD2. The CDR3 loop spans 17 amino acids. Looked up from germline, CDR1 is GTSNPN and CDR2 is SVGIG (reference sequence). Germline trimming cut 0 bases from V and 4 bases from J; bases unmatched to any gene: 12.

The CDR3 loop is CASSASDRGPGGELFF. In DNA, the CDR3 is TGTGCCAGCAGCGCATCGGACAGGGGGCCGGGCGGGGAGCTGTTTTTT. The chain recombines TRBV7-3 with TRBJ2-2, with 11 bases that match TRBD1. This CDR3 spans 16 amino acids. The germline gives CDR1 SGHTA, CDR2 FQGTGA. The junction had 9 bases not matched to a gene; V was cut back by 5 bases and J by 7 bases.

The gene calls are TRBV19 and TRBJ1-1; 10 bases are a match to TRBD1. The CDR3 loop spans 15 amino acids. The germline CDR1 and CDR2 sequences are LNHDA and SQIVND (reference sequence). Trimming removed 5 bases from V and 6 bases from J; junction bases left unmatched: 9. The CDR3 nucleotides are TGTGCCAGTAGTCGTTCTGGACAGGGGGAAGCTGAAGCTTTCTTT. This gives the protein CASSRSGQGEAEAFF.

The chain joins TRBV6-6 to TRBJ2-7; D ambiguous. Germline V gene sequence: CDR1 MNHNY, CDR2 SVGAGI (reference sequence). Deletions cut 0 bases from V and 0 bases from J, with 9 bases between. The CDR3 consists of 15 residues. The chain's CDR3 is CASSYSSLDSYEQYV. The DNA for the CDR3 is TGTGCCAGCAGTTACTCGAGTCTAGACTCCTACGAGCAGTACGTC.

The chain couples TRBV3-1 (or the pseudogene TRBV3-2) to TRBJ2-1; D gene ambiguous. With 0 bases removed from V and 5 bases from J, the gap between germline ends came to 17 bases. The germline gives CDR1 LGHDT, CDR2 YNNKEL (reference sequence). CDR3 length: 17 residues. The CDR3 loop reads CASSQDVDGSSDNEQFF. CDR3 in DNA: TGTGCCAGCAGCCAAGATGTCGATGGTAGCAGCGACAATGAGCAGTTCTTC.